What follows are 22 T cell receptor beta chains derived from one specimen sequenced in a study of T cell responses to AZD1222 COVID-19 vaccine. The table came from immunoSEQ multiplex PCR; TCRdb's copy has only in-frame clones and leaves some out. The data hold some 170,000 clones, with roughly 94% observed a single time. Sequencing was performed on peripheral blood, taken 28 days after the second AZD1222 dose. The receptors were sampled from an adult who received the AZD1222 COVID-19 vaccine.

V and J are TRBV7-9 and TRBJ2-3; D tentatively reads TRBD1 or TRBD2 (5 bases each). Looked up from germline, CDR1 is SEHNR and CDR2 is FQNEAQ (reference sequence). The V end was cut by 1 base, the J end by 2 bases, with 7 bases between. This CDR3 comprises 14 residues. The DNA of the CDR3 is TGTGCCAGCAGCTTAGGGGGGAACACAGATACGCAGTATTTT. Translation: CASSLGGNTDTQYF.

This clone was observed once. J is TRBJ2-1 and V is TRBV30; TRBD1 matches at 9 bases. This CDR3 region has 14 residues. In germline, CDR1 is GTSNPN, CDR2 SVGIG (reference sequence). The trim removed 6 bases at V and 5 bases at J, leaving 8 bases unmatched. CDR3 loop: CACLTGGFNNEQFF. The CDR3 DNA reads TGTGCCTGTCTTACAGGGGGCTTCAACAATGAGCAGTTCTTC.

CDR3 region: CSVGRATTGELFF. DNA of the CDR3: TGCAGCGTGGGGAGGGCGACCACCGGGGAGCTGTTTTTT. The chain employs TRBV29-1 and TRBJ2-2, with 7 bases identical to TRBD2. Per germline, CDR1 SQVTM and CDR2 ANQGSEA. V was clipped by 6 bases and J by 4 bases; unmatched bases: 5. This CDR3 region has 13 residues.

The rearrangement joins TRBV28 to TRBJ2-1; 13 nucleotides agree with TRBD2. CDR3 length: 16 residues. Losses at the gene ends were 10 bases for V and 0 bases for J; bases not matched to a gene: 6. Germline lookup yields CDR1 MDHEN and CDR2 SYDVKM. As DNA, the CDR3 is TGTGCCACCAGGACTAGCGGGAGAGGCTCCTACAATGAGCAGTTCTTC. Translated: CATRTSGRGSYNEQFF. Using reference TRBV28 and TRBJ2-1 for the parts outside the CDR3, the full variable domain is DVKVTQSSRYLVKRTGEKVFLECVQDMDHENMFWYRQDPGLGLRLIYFSYDVKMKEKGDIPEGYSVSREKKERFSLILESASTNQTSMYLCATRTSGRGSYNEQFFGPGTRLTVL.

The V and J genes are TRBV12-3 or TRBV12-4 and TRBJ1-1; D is ambiguous. The V end was cut by 3 bases, the J end by 4 bases, with 9 bases between. The CDR3 has 13 residues. CDR3: CASSFVVGTEAFF. Here the CDR3 DNA reads TGTGCCAGCAGTTTTGTTGTCGGCACTGAAGCTTTCTTT.

This clone has only one observation. The chain couples TRBV6-5 to TRBJ1-3; D gene ambiguous. CDR1 is MNHEY and CDR2 is SVGAGI in the germline V gene. Trimming took 0 bases from V and 0 from J, leaving 9 bases between them. CDR3 size: 16 residues. CDR3 in DNA: TGTGCCAGCAGTTACTCGAGAAGGAGCTCTGGAAACACCATATATTTT. Protein product: CASSYSRRSSGNTIYF.

The genes are TRBV7-9 and TRBJ1-2; D unresolved. This CDR3 region has 12 residues. Germline CDR1 SEHNR, CDR2 FQNEAQ (reference sequence). The ends were cut back, 4 bases at V and 6 bases at J, with 9 bases in the middle. The CDR3 DNA follows: TGTGCCAGCAGCTACGAACAGCATGGCTACACCTTC. This codes for CASSYEQHGYTF.

The genes are TRBV7-2 and TRBJ2-7; 7 positions agree with TRBD1. CDR1 is SGHTA and CDR2 is FQGNSA in the germline V gene. V lost 4 bases, J lost 3 bases, and 6 bases stayed unmatched. The CDR3 length is 14 residues. The CDR3 nucleotides are TGTGCCAGCAGCTCCGGGACAGACGGCTACGAGCAGTACTTC. It is translated as CASSSGTDGYEQYF.

The chain combines TRBV6-5 with TRBJ1-2; 8 nucleotides align to TRBD1. Germline CDR1 and CDR2: MNHEY and SVGAGI. This CDR3 contains 13 residues. J gave up 5 bases and V 2 bases, and 1 base lay outside the gene matches. CDR3: CASSYDRGYGYTF. CDR3 coding DNA: TGTGCCAGCAGTTACGACAGGGGTTATGGCTACACCTTC.

The chain recombines TRBV7-2 with TRBJ1-3; D is unresolved. The CDR3 consists of 13 residues. Trimming took 4 bases from V and 2 from J, leaving 6 bases between them. The V gene's germline CDR1 is SGHTA and CDR2 FQGNSA. This CDR3 reads CASSSPPGNTIYF. The CDR3 DNA is TGTGCCAGCAGCTCCCCCCCTGGAAACACCATATATTTT. Looking up the rest from reference TRBV7-2 and TRBJ1-3 gives the full variable domain: GAGVSQSPSNKVTEKGKDVELRCDPISGHTALYWYRQSLGQGLEFLIYFQGNSAPDKSGLPSDRFSAERTGGSVSTLTIQRTQQEDSAVYLCASSSPPGNTIYFGEGSWLTVV.

The chain links TRBV5-1 to TRBJ2-7; 10 bases align to TRBD2. The ends lost 1 base at V and 0 bases at J; junction bases unmatched: 1. CDR3 size: 15 residues. Germline CDR1 SGHRS, CDR2 YFSETQ. The CDR3: CASSLRLAGSYEQYF. In DNA, the CDR3 is TGCGCCAGCAGCTTGAGACTAGCGGGCTCCTACGAGCAGTACTTC.

The V and J genes are TRBV27 and TRBJ2-1, with D possibly TRBD2 on 6 matching bases. The V and J ends lost 0 bases and 4 bases respectively, with 10 bases between them. The CDR3 runs to 15 residues. The germline gives CDR1 MNHEY, CDR2 SMNVEV (reference sequence). The CDR3 reads CASSLSSGPYNEQFF. DNA of the CDR3: TGTGCCAGCAGTTTATCTAGCGGTCCTTACAATGAGCAGTTCTTC.

This clone was observed a few times. The V and J genes are TRBV5-1 and TRBJ2-7; 7 bases are a match to TRBD2. The germline V gene encodes CDR1 SGHRS and CDR2 YFSETQ. This CDR3 has 16 residues. Unmatched junction bases numbered 8, after V lost 0 bases and J lost 2 bases. DNA for the CDR3: TGCGCCAGCAGCTTGGGCATAGGCGGGAGTACCTACGAGCAGTACTTC. Amino acid sequence: CASSLGIGGSTYEQYF.

This clone showed up just once. The chain links TRBV5-8 to TRBJ1-1; D unresolved. CDR3 length: 14 amino acids. Germline-derived CDR1 and CDR2 are SGHTS and YDEGEE. Trimming stripped 2 bases from V and 7 bases from J, with 15 bases between. This CDR3 reads CASSLFKTAGEAFF. The CDR3 DNA is TGTGCCAGCAGCTTATTTAAGACTGCTGGTGAAGCTTTCTTT.

The CDR3 DNA reads as TGTGCCAGCAGCCGGACAGGGGGCAATGAGCAGTTCTTC. Protein product: CASSRTGGNEQFF. The chain employs TRBV13 and TRBJ2-1; 10 bases are shared with TRBD1. The ends lost 5 bases at V and 6 bases at J; junction bases unmatched: 1. CDR3 size: 13 residues. The germline gives CDR1 PRHDT, CDR2 FYEKMQ (reference sequence).

In nucleotides, the CDR3 is TGCGCCAGCAGCTTGAGGGAGGGCTCTTTGGATACGCAGTATTTT. Translation: CASSLREGSLDTQYF. This sequence joins TRBV5-1 and TRBJ2-3; 7 positions agree with TRBD2. J was trimmed by 6 bases and V by 1 base; bases with no gene match: 8. From germline, CDR1 is SGHRS and CDR2 YFSETQ. This CDR3 contains 15 residues.

V and J are TRBV5-1 and TRBJ1-2, with a possible D match to TRBD1 (5 bases). Germline V gives CDR1 SGHRS, CDR2 YFSETQ. The CDR3 covers 14 residues. V was trimmed by 4 bases and J by 4 bases, leaving 14 bases between them. The CDR3 sequence: CASSTNGAGYGYTF. The CDR3 nucleotides read TGCGCCAGCAGCACAAACGGGGCCGGCTATGGCTACACCTTC. Filled out from reference TRBV5-1 and TRBJ1-2, the complete variable domain reads KAGVTQTPRYLIKTRGQQVTLSCSPISGHRSVSWYQQTPGQGLQFLFEYFSETQRNKGNFPGRFSGRQFSNSRSEMNVSTLELGDSALYLCASSTNGAGYGYTFGSGTRLTVV.

This chain connects TRBV18 to TRBJ1-2; unclear D gene. V was clipped by 2 bases and J by 3 bases, with 7 bases between them. Germline V lookup: CDR1 KGHSH, CDR2 LQKENI. This CDR3 is 13 amino acids long. The chain's CDR3 is CASSPSADYGYTF. CDR3 bases: TGTGCCAGCTCACCAAGTGCCGACTATGGCTACACCTTC.

The chain joins TRBV9 to TRBJ2-2; the match to TRBD1 covers 7 bases. Germline V CDR1 and CDR2: SGDLS, YYNGEE. The ends lost 5 bases at V and 3 bases at J; junction bases unmatched: 4. The length of the CDR3 is 14 residues. The CDR3 DNA reads as TGTGCCAGCAGTAGGACAGGATACACCGGGGAGCTGTTTTTT. Its protein is CASSRTGYTGELFF.

The DNA for the CDR3 is TGCAGTGCTAGTCCTAGCGGGAGACCCCAAGAGACCCAGTACTTC. Encoded protein: CSASPSGRPQETQYF. This rearrangement joins TRBV20-1 to TRBJ2-5; TRBD2 matches 10 bases. There are 15 residues in the CDR3. Germline lookup yields CDR1 DFQATT and CDR2 SNEGSKA (reference sequence). Unmatched junction bases numbered 5, after V lost 3 bases and J lost 1 base.

This chain joins TRBV6-1 and TRBJ1-2, with D hard to call. CDR1 MNHNS and CDR2 SASEGT come from the germline V gene. The CDR3 sequence is 12 residues long. V was trimmed by 1 base and J by 5 bases, leaving 5 bases between them. The CDR3: CASSEGAYGYTF. Here the CDR3 DNA reads TGTGCCAGCAGTGAAGGGGCGTATGGCTACACCTTC.

The chain employs TRBV7-9 and TRBJ2-1; no definite D call. The CDR3 runs 11 residues. From germline, CDR1 is SEHNR and CDR2 FQNEAQ (reference sequence). The germline V and J ends were trimmed by 8 bases and 8 bases, with 10 bases remaining between them. This CDR3 reads CASPRVDEQFF. In DNA, the CDR3 is TGTGCCAGCCCTCGGGTAGATGAGCAGTTCTTC.